The source of this T cell receptor beta chain is a study of graft-versus-host responses after intestinal transplantation. Here immunoSEQ multiplex PCR was the method, and the copy in TCRdb shows in-frame clones only, minus some. Among tens of thousands of clones listed, around 87% were seen once. General study points: Allografts of one patient group, those with graft-donor T cell macrochimerism, had high graft-versus-host to host-versus-graft clonal ratios.

A word on this clone: Its target is not known.

Deletions cut 5 bases from V and 5 bases from J, with 15 bases between. Germline CDR1 and CDR2: MNHEY and SVGAGI. The CDR3 covers 14 residues. This chain joins TRBV6-5 and TRBJ1-1, with a tentative D call TRBD1 (6 bases). The sequence was collected from a human donor who was the organ donor for an intestinal transplant. Sequencing used unstimulated CD8+ T cells sorted from spleen or lymph node cells, obtained before transplant. The CDR3 region is CASSAGASGTEAFF. The CDR3 coding sequence is TGTGCCAGCAGTGCAGGGGCTTCGGGTACTGAAGCTTTCTTT.